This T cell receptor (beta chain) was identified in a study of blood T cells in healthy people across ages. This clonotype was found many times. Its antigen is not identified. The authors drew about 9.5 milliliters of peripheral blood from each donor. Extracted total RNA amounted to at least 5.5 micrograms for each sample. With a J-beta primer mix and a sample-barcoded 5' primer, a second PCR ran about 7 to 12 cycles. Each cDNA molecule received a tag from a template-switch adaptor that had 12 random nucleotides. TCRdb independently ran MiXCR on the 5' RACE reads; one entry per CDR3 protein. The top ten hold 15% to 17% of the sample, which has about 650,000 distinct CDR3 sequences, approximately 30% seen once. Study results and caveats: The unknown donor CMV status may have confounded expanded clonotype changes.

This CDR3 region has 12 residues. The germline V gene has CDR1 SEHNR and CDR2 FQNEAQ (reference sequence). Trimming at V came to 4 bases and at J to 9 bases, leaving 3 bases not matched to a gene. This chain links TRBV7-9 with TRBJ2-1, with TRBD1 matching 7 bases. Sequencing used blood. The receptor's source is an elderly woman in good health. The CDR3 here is CASSSTGAEQFF. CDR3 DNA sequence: TGTGCCAGCAGCTCTACAGGGGCTGAGCAGTTCTTC.